The 9 T cell receptor beta chains listed next were all sequenced from one sample in a study of cytomegalovirus exposure and HLA in healthy donors (dated 2017 in TCRdb). The library was prepared using the immunoSEQ multiplex PCR assay. For the multiplex PCR, a mixture combining 60 forward primers for TCR Vbeta segments and 13 reverse primers for TCR Jbeta segments was used. Here the immuneACCESS table is served through TCRdb, limited to in-frame sequences with V and J called. Missing clones are a known gap in these copies; in checked studies unresolved V genes cover under half, and the rest lacks a known reason. The sample yields roughly 110,000 clones; 65% to 90% were counted once. About 1.5% of the sample is held by the ten biggest clonotypes. The sequenced material came from PBMCs. These receptors were obtained from a man aged 45-65 years in good health and CMV-seronegative.

The chain carries TRBV6-5 and TRBJ2-3; TRBD2 matches 9 bases. CDR1 is MNHEY and CDR2 is SVGAGI in the germline V gene. Trimming removed 9 bases from V and 5 bases from J; junction bases left unmatched: 12. The CDR3 runs 15 residues. CDR3 DNA: TGTGCCAGTAAACAGCCGGGACTAGCAAAAGATACGCAGTATTTT. As protein: CASKQPGLAKDTQYF.

The V call is TRBV4-3, the J call TRBJ2-5; 9 bases align to TRBD1. Germline V gene sequence: CDR1 LGHNA, CDR2 YSLEER. Trimming at V came to 0 bases and at J to 3 bases, leaving 5 bases not matched to a gene. The CDR3 consists of 16 residues. In DNA, the CDR3 is TGCGCCAGCAGCCAAGAATGGGGACAGGGCAAAGAGACCCAGTACTTC. Encoded protein: CASSQEWGQGKETQYF.

V and J are TRBV6-5 and TRBJ2-1; D might be TRBD1 (5 bases). V was pared by 5 bases and J by 9 bases, with 14 bases between. The CDR3 is made up of 13 amino acids. Per germline, CDR1 MNHEY and CDR2 SVGAGI. The CDR3 coding sequence is TGTGCCAGCAGTAACCCTCGTCAGGGTGAGCAGTTCTTC. Protein sequence: CASSNPRQGEQFF.

The chain employs TRBV7-6 and TRBJ1-1, with 7 bases identical to TRBD1. The CDR3 has 15 amino acids. Trimming at V came to 5 bases and at J to 5 bases, leaving 11 bases not matched to a gene. Germline CDR1 SGHVS, CDR2 FNYEAQ. The CDR3 sequence is CASSMTGLDVTEAFF. CDR3 in DNA: TGTGCCAGCAGCATGACAGGGCTGGATGTGACTGAAGCTTTCTTT.

The chain combines TRBV6-1 with TRBJ1-2, with D perhaps TRBD1 (6 bases). The germline CDR1 and CDR2 sequences are MNHNS and SASEGT. There are 13 residues in the CDR3. V gave up 1 base and J gave up 8 bases, with 11 bases separating them. The CDR3 DNA sequence: TGTGCCAGCAGTGAAGACAGGGAATGGGGCTACACCTTC. Residues: CASSEDREWGYTF.

The chain is built from TRBV7-9 and TRBJ2-4; 15 nucleotides align to TRBD2. The CDR3 is 17 amino acids. Germline V gene sequence: CDR1 SEHNR, CDR2 FQNEAQ (reference sequence). J gave up 9 bases and V 1 base, and 7 bases lay outside the gene matches. CDR3 amino acids: CASSLGGTSGGFGIQYF. The CDR3, as DNA: TGTGCCAGCAGCTTAGGAGGGACTAGCGGGGGGTTTGGCATTCAGTACTTC.

The V and J genes are TRBV7-9 and TRBJ2-7; 10 positions match TRBD1. V shed 5 bases, J shed 5 bases, and the junction held 3 bases outside the gene matches. The germline gives CDR1 SEHNR, CDR2 FQNEAQ (reference sequence). CDR3 length: 13 amino acids. The DNA for the CDR3 is TGTGCCAGCAGCGGGACAGGGGTAGACGAGCAGTACTTC. Encoded protein: CASSGTGVDEQYF.

This chain joins TRBV5-1 and TRBJ2-1; possible D gene TRBD2, 5 bases. Trimming stripped 0 bases from V and 6 bases from J, with 13 bases between. Germline CDR1 and CDR2: SGHRS and YFSETQ. The CDR3 consists of 15 residues. CDR3 sequence (DNA): TGCGCCAGCAGCTTGGGCCCCTCCGGAGGCAATGAGCAGTTCTTC. Amino acids: CASSLGPSGGNEQFF.

The chain employs TRBV5-6 and TRBJ2-5, with D maybe TRBD2 (6 bases). The last part of the DNA fits TRBJ2-7 better; the J call may be wrong. The CDR3 length is 15 residues. CDR1 SGHDT and CDR2 YYEEEE come from the germline V gene. The CDR3 DNA follows: TGTGCCAGCACGCTATTTTCGGGCGGGGCCTACGAGCAGTACTTC. As protein: CASTLFSGGAYEQYF.